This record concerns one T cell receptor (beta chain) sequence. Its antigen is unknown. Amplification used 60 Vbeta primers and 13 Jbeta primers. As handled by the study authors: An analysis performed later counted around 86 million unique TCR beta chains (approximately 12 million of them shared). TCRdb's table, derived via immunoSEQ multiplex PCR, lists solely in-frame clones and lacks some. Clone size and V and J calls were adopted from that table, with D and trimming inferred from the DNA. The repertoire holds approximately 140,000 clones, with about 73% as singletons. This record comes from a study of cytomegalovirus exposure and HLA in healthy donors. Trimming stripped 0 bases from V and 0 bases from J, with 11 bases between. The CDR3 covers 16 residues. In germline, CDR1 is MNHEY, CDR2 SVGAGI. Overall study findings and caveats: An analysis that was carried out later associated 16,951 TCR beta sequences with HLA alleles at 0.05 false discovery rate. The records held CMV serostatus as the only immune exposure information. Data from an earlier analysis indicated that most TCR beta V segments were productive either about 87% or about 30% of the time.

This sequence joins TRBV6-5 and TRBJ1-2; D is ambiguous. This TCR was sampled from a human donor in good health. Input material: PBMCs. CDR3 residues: CASSYSPAGANYGYTF. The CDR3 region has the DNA TGTGCCAGCAGTTACTCGCCGGCGGGAGCTAACTATGGCTACACCTTC.